The rows below give T cell receptor beta chains drawn from one sample of a study of cytotoxic CD8 clonotypes in ibrutinib-treated CLL. Repertoires were generated with immunoSEQ multiplex PCR, while TCRdb's copy carries only in-frame clones and drops some. The sample records 30,000 to 50,000 clones, about 70% being singletons. The sample was PBMCs, taken at disease progression, from a patient treated with ibrutinib. These receptors all come from a human donor with chronic lymphocytic leukemia. CDR3s include the opening cysteine and the closing phenylalanine or tryptophan. The order of the fields is V gene, CDR3 protein.

V gene: TRBV21-1
CDR3 protein: CASSKEGQGRASGSYEQYF

V gene: TRBV11-1
CDR3 protein: CASSPSGSQETQYF

V gene: TRBV11-3
CDR3 protein: CASSLGGLYGYTF

V gene: TRBV28
CDR3 protein: CASPAGQGAETQYF

V gene: TRBV5-4
CDR3 protein: CASSRDRDQSPLHF

V gene: TRBV12-5
CDR3 protein: CASGFEVYEQFF

V gene: TRBV30
CDR3 protein: CAWSPGQGGWTEAFF

V gene: TRBV30
CDR3 protein: CAWRATGNTEAFF

V gene: TRBV14
CDR3 protein: CASRSSGRARGELFF

V gene: TRBV30
CDR3 protein: CAWSIGQPGGNTIYF

V gene: TRBV27
CDR3 protein: CASRAPRLTRRTDTQYF

V gene: TRBV27
CDR3 protein: CASGVGTLYNEQFF

V gene: TRBV28
CDR3 protein: CASTTSGIFSAPSFEQFF

V gene: TRBV7-8
CDR3 protein: CASFPRRALTGTGELFF

V gene: TRBV5-1
CDR3 protein: CASSLQGYEQYF

V gene: TRBV6-6
CDR3 protein: CASSSGQGWDNEQFF

V gene: TRBV19
CDR3 protein: CASRDRMNTNYGYTF

V gene: TRBV30
CDR3 protein: CAWSVLNTQYF

V gene: TRBV13
CDR3 protein: CASSLALHTGELFF

V gene: TRBV10-3
CDR3 protein: CAITRDLGAFF

V gene: TRBV9
CDR3 protein: CASSVERSTDTQYF

V gene: TRBV18
CDR3 protein: CASSPPTGAHTEAFF

V gene: TRBV18
CDR3 protein: CASSPPSGATFPDTQYF

V gene: TRBV5-1
CDR3 protein: CASSSDGTFETDEQFF

V gene: TRBV10-3
CDR3 protein: CAISESHTTSTDTQYF

V gene: TRBV7-6
CDR3 protein: CASSLSNLNTEAFF

V gene: TRBV27
CDR3 protein: CASTDPRSYEQYF

V gene: TRBV4-3
CDR3 protein: CASSQDWTPREKLFF

V gene: TRBV15
CDR3 protein: CATSRVAGAADTQYF

V gene: TRBV27
CDR3 protein: CASSGQFLNQPQHF

V gene: TRBV7-2
CDR3 protein: CASSFDRGPWQPQHF

V gene: TRBV19
CDR3 protein: CASSRRENTEAFF

V gene: TRBV5-6
CDR3 protein: CASSRQGHHGTDTQYF

V gene: TRBV2
CDR3 protein: CATTGSRYNEQFF

V gene: TRBV9
CDR3 protein: CASSQGQGFALNYGYTF

V gene: TRBV6-6
CDR3 protein: CASSYSSRGGEQFF

V gene: TRBV7-3
CDR3 protein: CARSNKPPRDGQYF

V gene: TRBV6-4
CDR3 protein: CASSDQDSFTNSGNTIYF

V gene: TRBV4-2
CDR3 protein: CASSPTQATGTNYGYTF

V gene: TRBV27
CDR3 protein: CASSPWGGSYNEQFF